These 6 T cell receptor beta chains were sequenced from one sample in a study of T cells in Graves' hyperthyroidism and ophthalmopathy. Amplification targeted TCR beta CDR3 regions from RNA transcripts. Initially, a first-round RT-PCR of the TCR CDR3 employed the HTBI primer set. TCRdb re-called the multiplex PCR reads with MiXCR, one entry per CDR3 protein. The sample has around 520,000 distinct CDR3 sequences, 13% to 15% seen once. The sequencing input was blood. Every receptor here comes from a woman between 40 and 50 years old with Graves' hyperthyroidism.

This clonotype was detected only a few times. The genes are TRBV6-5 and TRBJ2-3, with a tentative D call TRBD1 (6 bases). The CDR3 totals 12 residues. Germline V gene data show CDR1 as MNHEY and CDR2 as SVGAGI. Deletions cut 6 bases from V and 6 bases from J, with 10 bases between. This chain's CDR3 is CASRPGVDTQYF. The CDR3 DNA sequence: TGTGCCAGCAGGCCAGGGGTGGATACGCAGTATTTT.

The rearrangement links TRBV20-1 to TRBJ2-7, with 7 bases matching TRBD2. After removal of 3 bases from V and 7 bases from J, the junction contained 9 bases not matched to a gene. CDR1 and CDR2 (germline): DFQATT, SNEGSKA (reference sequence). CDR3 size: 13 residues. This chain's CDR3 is CSASRTSGNEQYF. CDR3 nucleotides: TGCAGTGCTAGCCGGACTAGTGGCAATGAGCAGTACTTC.

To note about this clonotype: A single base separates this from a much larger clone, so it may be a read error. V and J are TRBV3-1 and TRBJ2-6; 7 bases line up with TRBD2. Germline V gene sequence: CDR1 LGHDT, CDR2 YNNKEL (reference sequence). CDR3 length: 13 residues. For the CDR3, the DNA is TGTGCCAGCAGCCAGGGAGGGGACAACGTCCTGACTTTC. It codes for CASSQGGDNVLTF.

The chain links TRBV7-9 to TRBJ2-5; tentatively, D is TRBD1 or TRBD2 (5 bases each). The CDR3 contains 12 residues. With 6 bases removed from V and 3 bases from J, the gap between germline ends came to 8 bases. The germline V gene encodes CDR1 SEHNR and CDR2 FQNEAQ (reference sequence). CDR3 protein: CASRRDEETQYF. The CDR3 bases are TGTGCCAGCAGACGGGACGAAGAGACCCAGTACTTC. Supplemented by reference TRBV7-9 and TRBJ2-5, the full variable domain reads DTGVSQNPRHKITKRGQNVTFRCDPISEHNRLYWYRQTLGQGPEFLTYFQNEAQLEKSRLLSDRFSAERPKGSFSTLEIQRTEQGDSAMYLCASRRDEETQYFGPGTRLLVL.

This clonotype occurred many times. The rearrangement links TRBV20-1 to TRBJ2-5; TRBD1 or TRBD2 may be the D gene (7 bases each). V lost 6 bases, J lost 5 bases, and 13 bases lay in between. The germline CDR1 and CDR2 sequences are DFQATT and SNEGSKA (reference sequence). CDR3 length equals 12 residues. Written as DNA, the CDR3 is TGCAGTGCGCCAGGGGGGGATGAGACCCAGTACTTC. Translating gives CSAPGGDETQYF.

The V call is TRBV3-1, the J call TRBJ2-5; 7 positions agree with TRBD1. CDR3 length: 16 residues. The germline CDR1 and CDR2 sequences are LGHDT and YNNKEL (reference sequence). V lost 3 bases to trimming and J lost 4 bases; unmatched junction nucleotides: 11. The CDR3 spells CASSHRAGGNGETQYF. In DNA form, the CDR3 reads TGTGCCAGCAGCCACCGCGCAGGGGGTAATGGAGAGACCCAGTACTTC.